The 18 T cell receptor beta chains reported below all come from one sample, sequenced in a study of identical twins. MiXCR, run by TCRdb on the 5' RACE reads, gives a single entry per CDR3 protein. The table has more than 600,000 distinct CDR3 sequences, 18% seen once. This sample also belongs to another study, concerning T cells expressing NK-cell markers.

Sequencing input: PBMCs. Receptor source: a woman aged 18 to 35 in good health.

Written as DNA, the CDR3 is TGTGCCAGCAGCTATCCCCCAGGGAGTGGCAATGAGCAGTTCTTC. It is translated as CASSYPPGSGNEQFF. V is TRBV7-6 and J is TRBJ2-1, with D perhaps TRBD1 or TRBD2 (5 bases each). The V end was cut by 4 bases, the J end by 6 bases, with 16 bases between. CDR3 length equals 15 residues. The germline gives CDR1 SGHVS, CDR2 FNYEAQ.

CDR3 bases: TGTGCCACCAGTGACGCGTCAGGGGGCTCCTACAATGAGCAGTTCTTC. Translating gives CATSDASGGSYNEQFF. The chain joins TRBV24-1 to TRBJ2-1, with 7 positions matching TRBD1. The V gene's germline CDR1 is KGHDR and CDR2 SFDVKD. Unmatched junction bases numbered 5, after V lost 4 bases and J lost 0 bases. This CDR3 region has 16 residues.

The chain joins TRBV5-1 to TRBJ2-5; 7 bases map to TRBD1. Trimming cost V 7 bases and J 1 base; bases outside gene matches: 7. CDR1 SGHRS and CDR2 YFSETQ come from the germline V gene. The CDR3 is made up of 14 amino acids. The CDR3 DNA sequence: TGCGCCAGCCGTGAGACAGGGTTCCAAGAGACCCAGTACTTC. Translation: CASRETGFQETQYF.

The chain is built from TRBV20-1 and TRBJ2-3; the match to TRBD2 covers 8 bases. The CDR3 is 14 amino acids. V shed 6 bases, J shed 1 base, and the junction held 6 bases outside the gene matches. Germline V gives CDR1 DFQATT, CDR2 SNEGSKA (reference sequence). DNA for the CDR3: TGCAGTGCAGGACTAGCCGCGGGCACAGATACGCAGTATTTT. It is translated as CSAGLAAGTDTQYF.

This chain connects TRBV4-2 to TRBJ2-1; 8 positions agree with TRBD1. Germline values: CDR1 LGHNA, CDR2 YNFKEQ. CDR3 length: 12 amino acids. V lost 5 bases to trimming and J lost 9 bases; unmatched junction nucleotides: 3. In nucleotides, the CDR3 is TGTGCCAGCAGCAAAACAGGGGGTGAGCAGTTCTTC. Residues: CASSKTGGEQFF.

The chain combines TRBV5-1 with TRBJ2-7, with D possibly being TRBD1 (6 bases). Per the germline V gene, CDR1 is SGHRS and CDR2 is YFSETQ. Trimming left V 0 bases short and J 3 bases short, with 13 bases between. The CDR3 consists of 15 residues. The CDR3 region has the DNA TGCGCCAGCAGCTTGGAAGGGGGTCAGGTCTACGAGCAGTACTTC. Protein product: CASSLEGGQVYEQYF.

This clonotype was seen more than once but under ten times. This rearrangement joins TRBV2 to TRBJ2-1; D possibly uses TRBD1 or TRBD2 (6 bases each). The length of the CDR3 is 13 residues. V was pared by 7 bases and J by 7 bases, with 14 bases between. CDR1 is SNHLY and CDR2 is FYNNEI in the germline V gene. In DNA form, the CDR3 reads TGTGCCAGCACAGGCGGGACAACTAATGAGCAGTTCTTC. This encodes CASTGGTTNEQFF. Variable domain in full (rest from reference TRBV2 and TRBJ2-1): EPEVTQTPSHQVTQMGQEVILRCVPISNHLYFYWYRQILGQKVEFLVSFYNNEISEKSEIFDDQFSVERPDGSNFTLKIRSTKLEDSAMYFCASTGGTTNEQFFGPGTRLTVL.

This rearrangement joins TRBV5-1 to TRBJ2-1, with D hard to call. Trimming took 4 bases from V and 8 from J, leaving 16 bases between them. This CDR3 has 14 amino acids. Germline V gives CDR1 SGHRS, CDR2 YFSETQ. CDR3 nucleotide sequence: TGCGCCAGCAGCCCGGTGGCCGGTAGTCATGAGCAGTTCTTC. It encodes CASSPVAGSHEQFF.

This chain uses TRBV6-1 with TRBJ1-6; weak D call: TRBD1 (5 bases). The CDR3 extends over 15 amino acids. Trimming left V 7 bases short and J 6 bases short, with 16 bases between. Germline CDR1 and CDR2: MNHNS and SASEGT. The CDR3 sequence is CASTSGGWGNSPLHF. CDR3 DNA sequence: TGTGCCAGCACCTCGGGGGGGTGGGGTAATTCACCCCTCCACTTT.

This clonotype was observed a handful of times. The chain employs TRBV30 and TRBJ2-2; TRBD2 might be the D (6 bases). CDR1 GTSNPN and CDR2 SVGIG come from the germline V gene (reference sequence). The CDR3 covers 12 residues. V gave up 3 bases and J gave up 6 bases, with 8 bases separating them. The chain's CDR3 is CAWSLASGELFF. In DNA form, the CDR3 reads TGTGCCTGGAGCCTAGCGTCCGGGGAGCTGTTTTTT.

In its sample, this clonotype was seen a few times. CDR3 sequence (DNA): TGCAGTGCAACCAGGGACATAAGGACTGAAGCTTTCTTT. Amino acid sequence: CSATRDIRTEAFF. This chain links TRBV20-1 with TRBJ1-1, with D possibly being TRBD1 (6 bases). Trimming stripped 6 bases from V and 5 bases from J, with 16 bases between. Germline V gene sequence: CDR1 DFQATT, CDR2 SNEGSKA (reference sequence). The CDR3 runs 13 residues.

This clonotype was picked up a small number of times. The gene calls are TRBV12-3 or TRBV12-4 and TRBJ2-5; TRBD1 aligns across 7 bases. The CDR3 runs to 13 residues. V dropped 6 bases and J dropped 6; count of bases not matched to a gene: 7. CDR3 coding DNA: TGTGCCAGCAGACCCGGGACAGTGAAGACCCAGTACTTC. Translated: CASRPGTVKTQYF.

This clonotype showed up just a few times. V usage is TRBV5-1 and J usage is TRBJ2-1; D might be TRBD2 (5 bases). This CDR3 region has 14 residues. The V end was cut by 7 bases, the J end by 2 bases, with 13 bases between. Germline CDR1 is SGHRS and CDR2 is YFSETQ. CDR3 residues: CASGERKPYNEQFF. CDR3 nucleotide sequence: TGCGCCAGCGGAGAGCGGAAACCCTACAATGAGCAGTTCTTC.

The chain recombines TRBV15 with TRBJ1-2, with D unclear. The CDR3 covers 11 residues. Trimming took 5 bases from V and 10 from J, leaving 11 bases between them. CDR1 LNHNV and CDR2 YYDKDF come from the germline V gene (reference sequence). CDR3 in amino acids: CATSRFLNYTF. CDR3 in DNA: TGTGCCACCAGCCGATTTTTGAACTACACCTTC.

This clonotype was picked up a small number of times. The CDR3 DNA sequence: TGCAGCGGTGGGGACAGGGGGGAAGAGACCCAGTACTTC. It yields the protein CSGGDRGEETQYF. V is TRBV29-1 and J is TRBJ2-5; 11 bases match TRBD1. The CDR3 sequence is 13 residues long. The V gene end was trimmed by 7 bases and the J gene end by 3 bases; junction bases not matched to a gene: 4. The germline gives CDR1 SQVTM, CDR2 ANQGSEA.

This clonotype was counted at least ten times. The J gene is TRBJ2-1, the V gene TRBV12-3 or TRBV12-4, with D hard to call. The V end lost 4 bases, the J end lost 6 bases, and 13 bases lay between the germline ends. The CDR3 has 14 amino acids. Here the CDR3 reads CASSWSLERNEQFF. CDR3 nucleotide sequence: TGTGCCAGCAGTTGGAGTCTAGAGCGCAATGAGCAGTTCTTC.

As to this clonotype: Given a much more abundant clone one base away, this may be a read error. Written as DNA, the CDR3 is TGTGCCAACAGTTTGACAGGGGATAACGAGCAGTACTTC. Translating it yields CANSLTGDNEQYF. The chain combines TRBV12-3 or TRBV12-4 with TRBJ2-7; 8 bases line up with TRBD1. This CDR3 comprises 13 residues.

This rearrangement joins TRBV20-1 to TRBJ2-3; 8 nucleotides line up with TRBD2. The V segment lost 3 bases and the J segment 5 bases; nucleotides outside the gene matches: 10. The CDR3 spans 15 residues. Germline V gene data show CDR1 as DFQATT and CDR2 as SNEGSKA (reference sequence). The CDR3 loop is CSASRAGGAGDTQYF. CDR3 bases: TGCAGTGCTAGTCGGGCGGGGGGTGCGGGAGATACGCAGTATTTT.